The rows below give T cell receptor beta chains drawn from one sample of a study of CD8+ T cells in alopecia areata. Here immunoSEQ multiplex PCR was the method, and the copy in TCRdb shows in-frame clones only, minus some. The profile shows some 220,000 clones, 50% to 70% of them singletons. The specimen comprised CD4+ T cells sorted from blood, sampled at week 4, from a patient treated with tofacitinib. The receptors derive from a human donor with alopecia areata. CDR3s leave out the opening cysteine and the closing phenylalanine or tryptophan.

ASSDPGAKLF	TRBV25-1
ASSLDGRQGETQY	TRBV5-1
ASRPEVGGVNVLT	TRBV6-1
AIRTADTEAF	TRBV28
ASSLQVGGEQY	TRBV7-2
ASSVLNTEAF	TRBV2
ASSPGLASQETQY	TRBV5-6
ASSHYLDSSYEQY	TRBV4-3
ATSRDQGGTGQETQY	TRBV15
ASSPRGISNQPQH	TRBV7-2
ASSLGQGRDSPLH	TRBV5-4
ASSFLQRNTGELF	TRBV13
SVAQTANGYT	TRBV29-1
SVAGVEAF	TRBV29-1
ASNNAPGGSYEQY	TRBV5-1
AWSGGQGGNSPLH	TRBV30
ASRLPATKSSYEQY	TRBV27
ATSIKGVDGYT	TRBV15
ASSKEVGDRGRPETQY	TRBV21-1
ASSLAGPSYEQY	TRBV7-2
ASSLVPEDIREQY	TRBV7-9
ASSFVGGQKYEQY	TRBV5-4
ASSPPTGRKNEKLF	TRBV7-6
SARVLYEQY	TRBV20-1
ASSSGGFPYEQY	TRBV2
ASRLAGFGTDTQY	TRBV6-5
ASSQRRDVYGYT	TRBV4-1
ATSRDRGFTGELF	TRBV15
SVTRPGLPEGGYT	TRBV29-1
ASSPRQANQPQH	TRBV7-2
SVVEPIGTASTDTQY	TRBV29-1
SVDYRGKTDTQY	TRBV29-1
ASSLRGMDYGYT	TRBV28
SVREGGHYGYT	TRBV29-1
ASTSTSGGNNNEQF	TRBV7-2
SVAGTTVETQY	TRBV29-1
ASSLAHSYEQY	TRBV7-9
SVGRDNYEQY	TRBV29-1
ASRTQTMNTEAF	TRBV10-2
SSSFGTDTKGTNYGYT	TRBV29-1
AWSGQLNQPQH	TRBV30
SVAPGTNPGKLF	TRBV29-1
ASSLGVGRQETQY	TRBV7-7
AWSPDTGVGYT	TRBV30